This TCR beta chain was recorded in a study of T-cell reconstitution after alpha-beta-depleted transplantation in children (dated by TCRdb to 2015 to 2016). For the study in its entirety: T-cell immune reconstitution after TCRalphabeta/CD19-depleted allogeneic hematopoietic cell transplantation in children was quantitatively tracked in the study by means of TCR repertoire profiling. The paper as a whole reports these results and caveats: In some patients, high TCRbeta diversity at day 60 was attributed to recipient T cells and intrathymic progenitors that had survived conditioning. Over the following months the frequencies of hyperexpanded clones went down, and after one year T-cell counts and TCRbeta diversity were mostly credited to newly produced T cells. The apparently early alphabetaT-cell count recovery about two months after transplant was reportedly dependent on only several hundred rapidly expanded clones derived from non-depleted graft cells.

The meaning of the sample's treatment or condition label: allogeneic hematopoietic cell transplantation with graft depleted of TCRalphabeta T cells and CD19 B cells. TCRalphabeta/CD19-depleted allogeneic hematopoietic cell grafts were given to the transplant recipients, all of whom were children. V is shortened by 6 bases, J by 3 bases, and the region joining them spans 13 bases. The cysteine opens and the phenylalanine closes a CDR3 of 14 amino acids. Only the CDR3 region is kept as DNA, spanning 42 bases read in frame from base 1. The germline V gene encodes CDR1 MGHRA and CDR2 YSYEKL. The library was built by means of PCR. The data were produced on an Illumina HiSeq 2500. Molecular barcoding was employed in the preparation of TCR libraries, with unique molecular identifiers being used to normalize TCRbeta repertoire quantification. Clones were called with MiXCR by TCRdb after fastp trimmed the public reads at Q25, and only in-frame beta chains were retained. Under each unique CDR3 protein, matching rows form one entry showing the most common genes and DNA. A total of about 190,000 distinct CDR3 sequences appear in this sample, 8.5% to 14% of them only once. The ten largest make up over 10% of the sample.

This clonotype was seen repeatedly, ten times or more. No cognate antigen has been identified for it. No base qualities exist here, and no much larger clone lies one base off it. The receptor comes from a boy between 2 and 10 years old with acute myeloid leukemia, due to receive a stem cell transplant. The starting material was PBMCs, obtained before TCRalphabeta/CD19-depleted stem cell transplant. Recombination linked TRBV4-1 to TRBJ2-3; TRBD1 is a weak D gene call, 5 bases matching. The nucleotides are TGCGCCAGCAGACTCAGGGTTTTTACAGATACGCAGTATTTT. Its translation reads: CASRLRVFTDTQYF.